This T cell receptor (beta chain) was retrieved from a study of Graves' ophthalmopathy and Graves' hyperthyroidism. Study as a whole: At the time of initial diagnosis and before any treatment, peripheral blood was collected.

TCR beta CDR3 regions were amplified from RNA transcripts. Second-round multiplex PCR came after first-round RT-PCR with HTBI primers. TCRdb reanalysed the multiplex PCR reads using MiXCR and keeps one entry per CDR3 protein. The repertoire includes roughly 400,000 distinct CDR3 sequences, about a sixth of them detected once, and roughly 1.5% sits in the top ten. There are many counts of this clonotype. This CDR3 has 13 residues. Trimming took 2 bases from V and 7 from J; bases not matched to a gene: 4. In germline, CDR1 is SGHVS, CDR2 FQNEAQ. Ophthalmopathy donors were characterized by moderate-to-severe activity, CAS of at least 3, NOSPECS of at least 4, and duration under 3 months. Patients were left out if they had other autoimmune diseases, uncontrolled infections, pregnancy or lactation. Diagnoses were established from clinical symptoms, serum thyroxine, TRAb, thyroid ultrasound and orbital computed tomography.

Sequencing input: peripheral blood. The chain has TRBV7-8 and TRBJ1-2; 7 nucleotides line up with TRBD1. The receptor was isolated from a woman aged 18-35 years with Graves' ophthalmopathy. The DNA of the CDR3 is TGTGCCAGCAGCTTACCAGGGGGAAGTGGCTACACCTTC. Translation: CASSLPGGSGYTF.